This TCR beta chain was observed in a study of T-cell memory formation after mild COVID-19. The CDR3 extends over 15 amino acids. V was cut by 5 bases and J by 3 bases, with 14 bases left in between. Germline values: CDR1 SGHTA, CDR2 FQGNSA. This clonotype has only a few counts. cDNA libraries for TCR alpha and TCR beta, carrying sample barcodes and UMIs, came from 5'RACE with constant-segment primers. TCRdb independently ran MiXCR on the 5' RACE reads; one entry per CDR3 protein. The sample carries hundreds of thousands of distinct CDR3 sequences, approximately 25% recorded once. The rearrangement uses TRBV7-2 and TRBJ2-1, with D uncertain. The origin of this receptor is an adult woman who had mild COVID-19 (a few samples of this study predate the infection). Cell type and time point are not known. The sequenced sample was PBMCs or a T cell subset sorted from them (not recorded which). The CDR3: CASSESATVYNEQFF. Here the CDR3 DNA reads TGTGCCAGCAGCGAGAGCGCCACCGTCTACAATGAGCAGTTCTTC.